This TCR beta chain emerged from a study of neurological immune-mediated disorders (dated by TCRdb to the late 2010s). Background on the whole study: Using UMI-based sequencing, the study compared peripheral blood TCR-beta repertoires from patients with HTLV-I-associated myelopathy (HAM/TSP), patients with multiple sclerosis, and healthy controls. Longitudinal HAM/TSP donors and healthy donors each had 3 time-points at intervals of about 3-40 months. The cohort included approximately 68 subjects: about 14 with HAM/TSP, around 34 with multiple sclerosis, and 20 or so healthy controls. The approximately 98 TCR-beta libraries included longitudinal samples, technical triplicates and paired sorted CD4+ and CD8+ T-cell subsets alongside PBMC samples. Summary of the overall study and its limitations: No identical CDR3 amino acid sequences were found to be shared among expanded clones across subjects, suggesting that TCR-beta repertoires were private in all groups. The highest TCR clonal expansion was observed in HAM/TSP patients, whereas the lowest was observed in MS patients, even when compared with healthy controls.

This clonotype was seen repeatedly, ten times or more. It has no known antigen specificity. No base-level quality is on record; no much larger clone is a single base apart. The time point label, read with the paper, signifies: longitudinal time-point 3. For the unsorted PBMC libraries, 2 million PBMCs were stored in RNAlater at -80 degrees C until RNA extraction and were used to generate the libraries. Peripheral blood was subjected to Ficoll-Hypaque density gradient centrifugation to isolate PBMCs, which were then cryopreserved in liquid nitrogen. Taken from cysteine to phenylalanine, the CDR3 has 13 residues. The sequence is cut down to CDR3 DNA, 39 bases in frame from base 1. The germline V gene specifies MDHEN as CDR1 and SYDVKM as CDR2. Cut back by 7 bases and 3 bases, the V and J ends lie 12 bases apart. cDNA was synthesized by template-switch 5'RACE using a primer carrying a 10-nucleotide random unique molecular identifier by which each TCR transcript was tagged. Every sequencing run covered 15-18 subjects and yielded more than 180 million TCR-beta sequences. Total RNA was extracted with the RNeasy kit. TCR-beta VDJ regions were amplified with primers for the TCR constant region and the 5'RACE anchor, using the KAPA Real-time Library Amplification kit. A first PCR added sample indexes and Illumina adaptors, after which a second PCR increased the library yield. After purification with Ampure beads, the TCR product of roughly 650 bp was size-selected on a 2% E-gel SizeSelection system. Before pooling, library quality was checked on a Bioanalyzer, concentration was measured with Qubit, and libraries were quantified with the Kapa Library Quantification kit. Libraries were sequenced paired-end 2 x 150 bp on an Illumina HiSeq 2500. To increase sequence diversity, 25-30% phiX was spiked into each library pool. Concerning the study's data processing: Quality-filtered reads were processed with the UMI-based MiGEC pipeline, which removed over 75% of raw TCR sequences during error correction. IMGT germline references were used for alignment of VDJ genes, and clonotypes were defined by a unique CDR3 amino acid sequence together with V-J genes. Clonal expansion, Shannon diversity, and CDR3 relatedness (CalcPairwiseDistances, ClusterSamples) were evaluated with VDJtools, and phylogenetic trees were built with CLCbio workbench. A clone was classed as expanded if it had 8 or more unique UMIs, a cutoff based on coefficient-of-variation modelling across technical triplicates. TCRdb passed the public sequencing reads through fastp at Q25 and MiXCR, retaining productive beta sequences. When rows share a CDR3 protein, they turn into one entry using the most common DNA and genes. These V and J calls derive from TCRdb rather than the authors' analysis. A total of around 49,000 distinct CDR3 sequences appear in this sample, roughly 13% of them only once. 7.5% to 9.5% of the sample lies in the top ten.

This chain is built from TRBV28 and TRBJ1-2, with the identity of the D gene unclear. The sequence was collected from a male donor with HTLV-1-associated myelopathy (HAM/TSP). Sequencing was carried out using PBMCs. The DNA sequence is as follows: TGTGCCAGCACCGAAGACGGGGACTATGGCTACACCTTC. This is translated as CASTEDGDYGYTF.